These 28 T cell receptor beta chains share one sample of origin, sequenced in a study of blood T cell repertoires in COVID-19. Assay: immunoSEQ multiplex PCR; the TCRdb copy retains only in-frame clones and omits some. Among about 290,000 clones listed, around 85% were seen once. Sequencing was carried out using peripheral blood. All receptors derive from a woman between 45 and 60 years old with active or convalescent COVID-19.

The CDR3 is CASSRWTSAQETQYF. The DNA of the CDR3 is TGTGCCAGCAGCCGCTGGACTAGCGCACAAGAGACCCAGTACTTC. J is TRBJ2-5 and V is TRBV6-5; 9 bases match TRBD2. Unmatched junction bases numbered 7, after V lost 6 bases and J lost 2 bases. CDR3 size: 15 residues. Germline V gives CDR1 MNHEY, CDR2 SVGAGI.

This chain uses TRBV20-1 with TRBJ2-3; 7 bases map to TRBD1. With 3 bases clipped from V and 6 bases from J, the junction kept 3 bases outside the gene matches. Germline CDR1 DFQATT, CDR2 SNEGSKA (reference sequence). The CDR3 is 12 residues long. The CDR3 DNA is TGCAGTGCTAGTAGGGGGCGGGATACGCAGTATTTT. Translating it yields CSASRGRDTQYF.

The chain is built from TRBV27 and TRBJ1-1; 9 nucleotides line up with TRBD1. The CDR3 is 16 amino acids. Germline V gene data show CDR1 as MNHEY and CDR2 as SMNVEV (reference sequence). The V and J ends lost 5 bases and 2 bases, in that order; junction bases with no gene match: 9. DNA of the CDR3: TGTGCCAGCAGTACGGACAGGGGAAGGGATAACACTGAAGCTTTCTTT. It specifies CASSTDRGRDNTEAFF.

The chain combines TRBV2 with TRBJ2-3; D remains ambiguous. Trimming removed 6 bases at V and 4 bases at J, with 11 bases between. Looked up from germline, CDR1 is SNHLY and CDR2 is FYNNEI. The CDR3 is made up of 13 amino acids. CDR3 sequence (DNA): TGTGCCAGCAGGCCAATAGCCCCAGATACGCAGTATTTT. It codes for CASRPIAPDTQYF.

CDR3 in amino acids: CASVGPVGGELFGYTF. The CDR3 DNA sequence: TGTGCCAGTGTTGGACCGGTCGGAGGAGAGTTGTTTGGCTACACCTTC. The chain employs TRBV28 and TRBJ1-2; D is unclear. V dropped 9 bases and J dropped 7 bases, with 27 bases sitting between them. Germline V CDR1 and CDR2: MDHEN, SYDVKM. The CDR3 sequence is 16 residues long.

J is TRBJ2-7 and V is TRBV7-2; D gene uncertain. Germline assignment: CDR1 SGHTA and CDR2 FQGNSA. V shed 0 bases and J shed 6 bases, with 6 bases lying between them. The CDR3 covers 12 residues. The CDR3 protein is CASSLAWSEQYF. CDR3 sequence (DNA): TGTGCCAGCAGCTTAGCGTGGAGCGAGCAGTACTTC.

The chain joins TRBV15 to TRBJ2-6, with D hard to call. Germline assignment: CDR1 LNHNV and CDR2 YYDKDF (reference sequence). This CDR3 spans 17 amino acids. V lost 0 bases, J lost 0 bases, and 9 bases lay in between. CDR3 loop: CATSRDLASSGANVLTF. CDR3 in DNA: TGTGCCACCAGCAGAGATTTGGCCAGCTCTGGGGCCAACGTCCTGACTTTC.

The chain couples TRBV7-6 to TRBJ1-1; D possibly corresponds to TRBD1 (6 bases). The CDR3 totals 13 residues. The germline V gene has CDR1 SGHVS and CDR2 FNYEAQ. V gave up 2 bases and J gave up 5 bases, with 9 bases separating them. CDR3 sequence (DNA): TGTGCCAGCAGCTTACAGGGGAGTACTGAAGCTTTCTTT. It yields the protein CASSLQGSTEAFF.

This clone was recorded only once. CDR3 region: CASSPGLAGVMTGELFF. CDR3 in DNA: TGCGCCAGCAGCCCCGGACTAGCGGGAGTAATGACCGGGGAGCTGTTTTTT. This sequence joins TRBV4-1 and TRBJ2-2, with TRBD2 matching over 13 bases. Germline CDR1 MGHRA, CDR2 YSYEKL. Losses at the gene ends were 4 bases for V and 5 bases for J; bases not matched to a gene: 7. The CDR3 consists of 17 residues.

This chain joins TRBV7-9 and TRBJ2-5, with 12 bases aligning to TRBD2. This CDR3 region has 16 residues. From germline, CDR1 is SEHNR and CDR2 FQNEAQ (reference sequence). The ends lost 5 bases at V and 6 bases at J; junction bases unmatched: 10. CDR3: CASSPLTSGRQQTQYF. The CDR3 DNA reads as TGTGCCAGCAGCCCCCTAACTAGCGGGAGGCAACAGACCCAGTACTTC.

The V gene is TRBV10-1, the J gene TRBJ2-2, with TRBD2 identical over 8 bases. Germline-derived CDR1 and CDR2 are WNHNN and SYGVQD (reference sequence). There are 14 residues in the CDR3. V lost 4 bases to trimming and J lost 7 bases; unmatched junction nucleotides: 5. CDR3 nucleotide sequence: TGCGCCAGCAGTGGGCGAGCGGGAGACGGGGAGCTGTTTTTT. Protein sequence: CASSGRAGDGELFF.

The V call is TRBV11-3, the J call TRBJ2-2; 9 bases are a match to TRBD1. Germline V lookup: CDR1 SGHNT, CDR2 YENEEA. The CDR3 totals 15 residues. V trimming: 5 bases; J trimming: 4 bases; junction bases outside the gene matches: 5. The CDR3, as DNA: TGTGCCAGCAGCGCGGACAGGGGAAGCACCGGGGAGCTGTTTTTT. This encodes CASSADRGSTGELFF.

The DNA for the CDR3 is TGTGCCTGGAGGCCCTTATCGACTGGGGAGCTGTTTTTT. It yields the protein CAWRPLSTGELFF. The V call is TRBV30, the J call TRBJ2-2; D uncertain. Deletions cut 3 bases from V and 8 bases from J, with 13 bases between. The CDR3 sequence is 13 residues long. Germline CDR1 is GTSNPN and CDR2 is SVGIG (reference sequence).

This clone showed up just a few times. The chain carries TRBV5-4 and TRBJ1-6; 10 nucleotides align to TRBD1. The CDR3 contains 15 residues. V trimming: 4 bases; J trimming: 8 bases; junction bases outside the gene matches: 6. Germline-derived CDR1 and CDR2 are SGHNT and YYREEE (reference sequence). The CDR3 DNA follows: TGTGCCAGCAGCGGGGACAGGGGCTCTTATTCACCCCTCCACTTT. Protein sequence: CASSGDRGSYSPLHF. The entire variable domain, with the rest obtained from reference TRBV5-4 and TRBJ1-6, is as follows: ETGVTQSPTHLIKTRGQQVTLRCSSQSGHNTVSWYQQALGQGPQFIFQYYREEENGRGNFPPRFSGLQFPNYSSELNVNALELDDSALYLCASSGDRGSYSPLHFGNGTRLTVT.

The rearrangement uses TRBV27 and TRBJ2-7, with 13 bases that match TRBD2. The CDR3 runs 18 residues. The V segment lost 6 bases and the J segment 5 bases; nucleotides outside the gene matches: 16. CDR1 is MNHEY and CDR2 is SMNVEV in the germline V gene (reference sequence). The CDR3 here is CASSLQGTSGTLLHEQYF. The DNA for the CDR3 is TGTGCCAGCAGCCTCCAAGGGACTAGCGGGACGTTACTCCACGAGCAGTACTTC.

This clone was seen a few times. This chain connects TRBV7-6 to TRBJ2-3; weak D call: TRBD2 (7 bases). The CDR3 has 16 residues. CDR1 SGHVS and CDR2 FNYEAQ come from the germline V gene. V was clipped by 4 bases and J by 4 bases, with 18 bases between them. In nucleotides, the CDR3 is TGTGCCAGCAGCTGGGGGGGCAGAGGGGGAGCAGATACGCAGTATTTT. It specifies CASSWGGRGGADTQYF.

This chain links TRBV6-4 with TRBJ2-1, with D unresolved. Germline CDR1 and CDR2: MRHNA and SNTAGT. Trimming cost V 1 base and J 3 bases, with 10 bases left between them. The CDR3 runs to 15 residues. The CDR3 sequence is CASSDLGPYYNEQFF. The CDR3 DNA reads TGTGCCAGCAGTGACTTGGGCCCCTACTACAATGAGCAGTTCTTC.

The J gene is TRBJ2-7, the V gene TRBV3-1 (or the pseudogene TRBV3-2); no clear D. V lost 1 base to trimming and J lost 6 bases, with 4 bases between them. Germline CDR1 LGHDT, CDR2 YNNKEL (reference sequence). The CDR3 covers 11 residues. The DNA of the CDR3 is TGTGCCAGCAGCCAAGTGGCCGAGCAGTACTTC. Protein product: CASSQVAEQYF.

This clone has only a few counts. CDR3 protein: CASSLITGGTYNEQFF. For the CDR3, the DNA is TGTGCCAGCAGTTTGATTACGGGGGGAACCTACAATGAGCAGTTCTTC. V and J are TRBV27 and TRBJ2-1; TRBD2 matches at 7 bases. The length of the CDR3 is 16 residues. Per germline, CDR1 MNHEY and CDR2 SMNVEV (reference sequence). Trimming removed 3 bases from V and 2 bases from J; junction bases left unmatched: 7.

The CDR3 loop reads CASRTGGGTNEKLFF. For the CDR3, the DNA is TGTGCCAGCAGGACAGGGGGCGGCACTAATGAAAAACTGTTTTTT. The chain joins TRBV2 to TRBJ1-4, with 10 bases that match TRBD1. V dropped 6 bases and J dropped 2; count of bases not matched to a gene: 3. Germline assignment: CDR1 SNHLY and CDR2 FYNNEI. This CDR3 is 15 amino acids long.

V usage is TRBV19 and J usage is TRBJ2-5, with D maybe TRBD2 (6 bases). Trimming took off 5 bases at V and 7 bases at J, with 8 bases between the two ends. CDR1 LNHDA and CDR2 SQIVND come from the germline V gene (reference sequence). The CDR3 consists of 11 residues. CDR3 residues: CASSAGRTQYF. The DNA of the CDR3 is TGTGCCAGTAGTGCGGGGCGGACCCAGTACTTC.

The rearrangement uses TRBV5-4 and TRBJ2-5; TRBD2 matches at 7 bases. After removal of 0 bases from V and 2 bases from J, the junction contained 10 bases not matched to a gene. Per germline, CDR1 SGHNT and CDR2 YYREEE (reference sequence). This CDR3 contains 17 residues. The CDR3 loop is CASSLAMGTTGQETQYF. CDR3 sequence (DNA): TGTGCCAGCAGCTTGGCCATGGGGACTACTGGTCAAGAGACCCAGTACTTC.

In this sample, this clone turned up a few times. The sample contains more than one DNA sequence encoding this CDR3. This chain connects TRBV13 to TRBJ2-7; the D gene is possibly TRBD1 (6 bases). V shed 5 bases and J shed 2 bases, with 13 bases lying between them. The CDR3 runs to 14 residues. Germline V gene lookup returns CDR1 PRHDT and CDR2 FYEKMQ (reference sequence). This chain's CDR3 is CASSRGHLPYEQYF. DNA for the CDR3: TGTGCCAGCAGCCGGGGACACCTACCCTACGAGCAGTACTTC.

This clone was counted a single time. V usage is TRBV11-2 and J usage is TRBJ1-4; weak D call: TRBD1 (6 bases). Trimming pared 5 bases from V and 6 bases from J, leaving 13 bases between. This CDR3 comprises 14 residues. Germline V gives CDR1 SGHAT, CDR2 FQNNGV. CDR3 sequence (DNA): TGTGCCAGCAGCCCCTGGGGGCGGGATGAAAAACTGTTTTTT. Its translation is CASSPWGRDEKLFF.

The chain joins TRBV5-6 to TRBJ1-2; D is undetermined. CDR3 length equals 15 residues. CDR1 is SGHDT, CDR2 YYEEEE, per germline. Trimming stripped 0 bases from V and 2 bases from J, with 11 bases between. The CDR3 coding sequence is TGTGCCAGCAGCTTGGTTCCCCCCGGGAACTATGGCTACACCTTC. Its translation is CASSLVPPGNYGYTF. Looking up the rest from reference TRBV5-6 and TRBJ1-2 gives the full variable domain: DAGVTQSPTHLIKTRGQQVTLRCSPKSGHDTVSWYQQALGQGPQFIFQYYEEEERQRGNFPDRFSGHQFPNYSSELNVNALLLGDSALYLCASSLVPPGNYGYTFGSGTRLTVV.

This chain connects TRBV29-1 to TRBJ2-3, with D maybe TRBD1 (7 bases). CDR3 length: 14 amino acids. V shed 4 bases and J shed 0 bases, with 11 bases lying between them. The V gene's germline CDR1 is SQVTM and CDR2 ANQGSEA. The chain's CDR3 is CSVARGTSTDTQYF. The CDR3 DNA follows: TGCAGCGTTGCCAGGGGGACTAGCACAGATACGCAGTATTTT.

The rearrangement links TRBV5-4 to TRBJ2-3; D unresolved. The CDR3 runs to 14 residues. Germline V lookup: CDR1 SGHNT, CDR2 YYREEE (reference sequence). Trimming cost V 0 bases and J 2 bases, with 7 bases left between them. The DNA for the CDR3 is TGTGCCAGCAGCTTGGATTCAAACACAGATACGCAGTATTTT. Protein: CASSLDSNTDTQYF.

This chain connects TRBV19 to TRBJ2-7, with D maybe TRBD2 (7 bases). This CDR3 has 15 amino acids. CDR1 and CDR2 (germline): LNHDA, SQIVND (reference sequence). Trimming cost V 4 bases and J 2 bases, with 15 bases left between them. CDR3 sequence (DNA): TGTGCCAGTAGTAACCCCAGGCGGGGGCCCTACGAGCAGTACTTC. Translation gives CASSNPRRGPYEQYF.